A single sample is the source of the 13 T cell receptor beta chains below, sequenced in a study of OX40 agonist ivuxolimab in advanced cancers. TCRdb's table, derived via immunoSEQ multiplex PCR, lists solely in-frame clones and lacks some. The data show about 86,000 clones, under 95% seen once. The source was CD4+ or CD8+ T cells sorted from blood, collected in a trial of the OX40 agonist ivuxolimab. These receptors were collected from an adult with an advanced solid tumor such as melanoma, head and neck, liver or kidney cancer.

In this sample, this clone turned up a few times. The J gene is TRBJ1-5, the V gene TRBV6-5; D perhaps matches TRBD1 (5 bases). Trimming cost V 6 bases and J 6 bases, with 18 bases left between them. This CDR3 has 15 residues. CDR1 and CDR2 (germline): MNHEY, SVGAGI. CDR3 sequence reads: CASRRGIGGGQPQHF. DNA of the CDR3: TGTGCCAGCAGAAGGGGCATCGGTGGTGGTCAGCCCCAGCATTTT.

The CDR3, as DNA: TGTGCCAGCAGTAGGCGGTCCTACGAGCAGTACTTC. Amino acids: CASSRRSYEQYF. V gene TRBV2 combines with J gene TRBJ2-7; no clear D gene. Germline CDR1 reads SNHLY; CDR2 reads FYNNEI. The germline V and J ends were trimmed by 5 bases and 1 base, with 6 bases remaining between them. The CDR3 consists of 12 residues.

The chain couples TRBV27 to TRBJ1-5; 8 bases are shared with TRBD1. Germline CDR1 reads MNHEY; CDR2 reads SMNVEV (reference sequence). The CDR3 covers 15 residues. After removal of 6 bases from V and 4 bases from J, the junction contained 8 bases not matched to a gene. The CDR3 reads CASSPGQGGNQPQHF. The CDR3 DNA reads TGTGCCAGCAGCCCAGGACAGGGTGGTAATCAGCCCCAGCATTTT.

The V call is TRBV6-1, the J call TRBJ2-5; 9 bases line up with TRBD1. Per the germline V gene, CDR1 is MNHNS and CDR2 is SASEGT. V lost 4 bases, J lost 3 bases, and 3 bases stayed unmatched. The CDR3 loop spans 14 amino acids. As DNA, the CDR3 is TGTGCCAGCAGTGTGGGACAGGGTAAAGAGACCCAGTACTTC. Its protein is CASSVGQGKETQYF.

CDR3 DNA: TGTGCCAGCAGCTTACATCGGGAGGACTATGGCTACACCTTC. Translated, it gives CASSLHREDYGYTF. The V gene is TRBV7-9, the J gene TRBJ1-2; D is unclear. V shed 2 bases and J shed 3 bases, with 10 bases lying between them. The length of the CDR3 is 14 residues. CDR1 and CDR2 (germline): SEHNR, FQNEAQ (reference sequence).

Comment on this clone: Other DNA sequences in this specimen translate into the identical CDR3. V gene TRBV7-9 combines with J gene TRBJ2-5; 10 positions match TRBD2. Germline assignment: CDR1 SEHNR and CDR2 FQNEAQ (reference sequence). CDR3 length: 15 residues. With 3 bases clipped from V and 3 bases from J, the junction kept 4 bases outside the gene matches. In nucleotides, the CDR3 is TGTGCCAGCAGCTTTCCCACTAGCGGGGAAGAGACCCAGTACTTC. Translated, it gives CASSFPTSGEETQYF.

This rearrangement joins TRBV7-8 to TRBJ2-5, with 8 bases aligning to TRBD1. The J segment lost 5 bases and the V segment lost 1 base, leaving 9 bases of the junction unmatched. Germline lookup yields CDR1 SGHVS and CDR2 FQNEAQ. This CDR3 contains 16 residues. CDR3 protein: CASSLERTGRLETQYF. CDR3 sequence (DNA): TGTGCCAGCAGCTTAGAAAGGACAGGGAGGTTGGAGACCCAGTACTTC.

The rearrangement uses TRBV2 and TRBJ2-7, with 9 bases identical to TRBD1. The CDR3 has 16 residues. Per germline, CDR1 SNHLY and CDR2 FYNNEI. The trim removed 5 bases at V and 3 bases at J, leaving 11 bases unmatched. In DNA form, the CDR3 reads TGTGCCAGCAGTCTGGATGGGGGACAGGGACGCTACGAGCAGTACTTC. It codes for CASSLDGGQGRYEQYF.

The gene calls are TRBV2 and TRBJ1-5, with a possible D match to TRBD1 (6 bases). The CDR3 contains 15 residues. V was cut by 6 bases and J by 0 bases, with 12 bases left in between. CDR1 is SNHLY, CDR2 FYNNEI, per germline. The CDR3 is CASRGGLSSNQPQHF. CDR3 DNA: TGTGCCAGCAGGGGGGGGCTTAGTAGCAATCAGCCCCAGCATTTT. The whole variable domain, filled in from reference TRBV2 and TRBJ1-5, reads EPEVTQTPSHQVTQMGQEVILRCVPISNHLYFYWYRQILGQKVEFLVSFYNNEISEKSEIFDDQFSVERPDGSNFTLKIRSTKLEDSAMYFCASRGGLSSNQPQHFGDGTRLSIL.

This clone has just one count. V is TRBV29-1 and J is TRBJ1-1; perhaps TRBD1 as D (5 bases). From germline, CDR1 is SQVTM and CDR2 ANQGSEA. The ends were cut back, 2 bases at V and 0 bases at J, with 7 bases in the middle. CDR3 length: 13 amino acids. CDR3 DNA: TGCAGCGTTGAAAGACAGATGAACACTGAAGCTTTCTTT. Protein sequence: CSVERQMNTEAFF.

CDR3 in DNA: TGCGCCAGCAGCCTACACCCTCCGGGACTCCTTACCTACGAGCAGTACTTC. This gives the protein CASSLHPPGLLTYEQYF. The V gene is TRBV4-1, the J gene TRBJ2-7, with a possible D match to TRBD2 (6 bases). From germline, CDR1 is MGHRA and CDR2 YSYEKL. V lost 4 bases, J lost 2 bases, and 21 bases lay in between. CDR3 size: 17 residues.

The J gene is TRBJ2-7, the V gene TRBV6-1, with no clear D. The CDR3 length is 15 residues. Trimming took 1 base from V and 4 from J, leaving 14 bases between them. Germline CDR1 MNHNS, CDR2 SASEGT. CDR3 loop: CASSEGLHPAYEQYF. The CDR3 DNA follows: TGTGCCAGCAGTGAAGGCCTCCACCCTGCATACGAGCAGTACTTC.

The chain employs TRBV29-1 and TRBJ2-7; D might be TRBD1 or TRBD2, each matching 6 bases. Per the germline V gene, CDR1 is SQVTM and CDR2 is ANQGSEA. Trimming pared 2 bases from V and 5 bases from J, leaving 13 bases between. This CDR3 has 13 residues. The CDR3 coding sequence is TGCAGCGTTGAATTCAGGGGAGGTGACGAGCAGTACTTC. This sequence encodes CSVEFRGGDEQYF.